The rows below give T cell receptor beta chains drawn from one sample of a study of CXCR3-negative and CXCR3-positive naive CD8 T cells. TCRdb re-called the 5' RACE reads; every CDR3 protein appears as one record, without DNA. Found here are under 70,000 distinct CDR3 sequences; the top ten clones hold around 20%. The sample consisted of memory CD8+ T cells from blood. Source of these receptors: a human donor in good health. Some clones in this sample may be carry-over from other donors' samples. Both conserved end residues are part of each CDR3.

j_call v_call cdr3_aa
TRBJ2-3 TRBV6-4 CASSDLGQSTDTQYF
TRBJ2-7 TRBV11-2 CASSPSRGASYEQYF
TRBJ2-3 TRBV12-3/TRBV12-4 CASSLRDNTDTQYF
TRBJ1-2 TRBV7-2 CASSSVTGAFYGYTF
TRBJ1-4 TRBV20-1 CSARVDSAGLTEKLFF
TRBJ2-1 TRBV29-1 CSVEDHGAGGAGYNEQFF
TRBJ2-5 TRBV29-1 CSVASYNQETQYF
TRBJ2-1 TRBV20-1 CSARGDGGSTYSERFF
TRBJ1-1 TRBV12-3/TRBV12-4 CASSFRGTEAFF
TRBJ2-1 TRBV20-1 CSARETGVEQFF
TRBJ2-5 TRBV7-2 CASSPDGQRETQYF
TRBJ2-2 TRBV7-3 CASSLTFGGSGELFF
TRBJ2-2 TRBV7-2 CASSWTGGNTGELFF
TRBJ2-1 TRBV5-6 CASSLGVREQFF
TRBJ2-1 TRBV15 CATSRGTEYNEQFF
TRBJ2-5 TRBV18 CASHRGETQYF
TRBJ2-7 TRBV7-9 CASSSSHSHTNYEQYF
TRBJ1-1 TRBV10-3 CAISDSWGTGGENTEAFF
TRBJ2-2 TRBV29-1 CSVRTLNTGELFF
TRBJ1-5 TRBV15 CATSREDRGQYQPQHF
TRBJ2-5 TRBV7-9 CASSPWGTGEETQYF
TRBJ2-7 TRBV12-3/TRBV12-4 CASRAGGDEQYF
TRBJ2-7 TRBV3-1 CASSQDRVDYEQYF
TRBJ2-7 TRBV29-1 CSVRPTGEDEQYF
TRBJ2-4 TRBV7-9 CASSPFSRGASAKNIQYF
TRBJ2-7 TRBV7-9 CASSWRAGGPYEQYF
TRBJ2-1 TRBV12-3/TRBV12-4 CASSLGVTYNEQFF
TRBJ2-3 TRBV20-1 CSALNPGLADYTDTQYF
TRBJ2-1 TRBV20-1 CSARVLVNNEQFF
TRBJ1-1 TRBV7-2 CASSRRGQGREAFF
TRBJ1-2 TRBV6-5 CASSANRGAYGYTF
TRBJ1-1 TRBV10-1 CASSERTGTRGEAFF
TRBJ2-7 TRBV12-3/TRBV12-4 CASSMTGKSHEQYF